These 19 T cell receptor beta chains were all obtained from the same sample, sequenced in a study of T cells in Graves' hyperthyroidism and ophthalmopathy. From RNA transcripts, TCR beta CDR3 regions were amplified. In the first-round RT-PCR of the TCR CDR3, the HTBI primer set was used. Via MiXCR, TCRdb re-called the multiplex PCR reads, giving one row per CDR3 protein. The repertoire holds about 510,000 distinct CDR3 sequences, 35% to 50% seen once, with around two fifths in the top ten. What was sequenced was peripheral blood or thyroid tissue (not recorded which). These TCRs come from an adult woman with Graves' disease, either hyperthyroidism or ophthalmopathy (not recorded which).

This clonotype was counted only a few times. J is TRBJ1-2 and V is TRBV27; TRBD1 agrees at 7 bases. J gave up 3 bases and V 7 bases, and 8 bases lay outside the gene matches. CDR1 is MNHEY and CDR2 is SMNVEV in the germline V gene (reference sequence). CDR3 size: 14 residues. The CDR3 DNA sequence: TGTGCCAGCAAGCCGGGACAGTCCTACTATGGCTACACCTTC. This encodes CASKPGQSYYGYTF.

This clonotype was seen a few times. The chain couples TRBV19 to TRBJ2-7, with D uncertain. This CDR3 is built from 13 residues. Germline CDR1 and CDR2: LNHDA and SQIVND (reference sequence). V was pared by 6 bases and J by 5 bases, with 14 bases between. As DNA, the CDR3 is TGTGCCAGTAGACCCTTAACTACGAACGAGCAGTACTTC. It translates to CASRPLTTNEQYF.

This clonotype has a single count. The rearrangement uses TRBV20-1 and TRBJ1-5; 7 bases map to TRBD1. The J call may be wrong; the DNA end is better matched by TRBJ2-3. CDR3 length: 10 amino acids. Germline lookup yields CDR1 DFQATT and CDR2 SNEGSKA (reference sequence). The CDR3 sequence: CSAWDRKQYF. The DNA for the CDR3 is TGCAGTGCCTGGGACAGAAAGCAGTATTTT.

The chain couples TRBV6-1 to TRBJ1-1, with 7 nucleotides matching TRBD1. CDR1 and CDR2 from the germline V gene are MNHNS and SASEGT. The V and J ends lost 6 bases and 2 bases, in that order; junction bases with no gene match: 6. The CDR3 extends over 14 amino acids. CDR3 sequence: CASRDRDSNTEAFF. CDR3 nucleotide sequence: TGTGCCAGCAGGGACCGGGACAGCAACACTGAAGCTTTCTTT.

This clonotype was seen only once. V is TRBV15 and J is TRBJ1-2; 7 bases fit TRBD1. From germline, CDR1 is LNHNV and CDR2 YYDKDF (reference sequence). The CDR3 is 14 residues long. Trimming took 6 bases from V and 4 from J; bases not matched to a gene: 8. The CDR3 sequence: CATSRDSSSYGYTF. The CDR3 bases are TGTGCCACCAGTAGGGACAGTTCCAGCTATGGCTACACCTTC.

This clonotype was counted a few times. This rearrangement joins TRBV20-1 to TRBJ2-5; D remains unclear. Germline values: CDR1 DFQATT, CDR2 SNEGSKA (reference sequence). CDR3 size: 13 residues. V dropped 3 bases and J dropped 5 bases, with 13 bases sitting between them. As DNA, the CDR3 is TGCAGTGCTAGTGTCAGCGCTGGTGAGACCCAGTACTTC. Translating gives CSASVSAGETQYF.

Regarding this clonotype: The junction differs from germline at one of its ends, possibly a read error. As DNA, the CDR3 is TGCGCCAGCAGTGGCCACCCCTGGGGGTACGAGCAGTACTTC. Translated, it gives CASSGHPWGYEQYF. V usage is TRBV2 and J usage is TRBJ2-7; D may be TRBD1 or TRBD2 (5 bases each). The CDR3 totals 14 residues. Per the germline V gene, CDR1 is SNHLY and CDR2 is FYNNEI.

The chain carries TRBV15 and TRBJ1-1; D is uncertain. The CDR3 is 15 amino acids. In germline, CDR1 is LNHNV, CDR2 YYDKDF (reference sequence). V shed 4 bases and J shed 1 base, with 13 bases lying between them. Here the CDR3 reads CATSTLGWGNTEAFF. For the CDR3, the DNA is TGTGCCACCAGCACTCTCGGTTGGGGGAACACTGAAGCTTTCTTT.

This chain uses TRBV7-3 with TRBJ2-7, with unresolved D. V was trimmed by 1 base and J by 7 bases, leaving 14 bases between them. This CDR3 comprises 14 residues. Germline CDR1 reads SGHTA; CDR2 reads FQGTGA. CDR3 residues: CASSLRMGAGEQYF. The CDR3 region has the DNA TGTGCCAGCAGCTTAAGGATGGGCGCCGGGGAGCAGTACTTC. The whole variable domain, filled in from reference TRBV7-3 and TRBJ2-7, reads GAGVSQTPSNKVTEKGKYVELRCDPISGHTALYWYRQSLGQGPEFLIYFQGTGAADDSGLPNDRFFAVRPEGSVSTLKIQRTERGDSAVYLCASSLRMGAGEQYFGPGTRLTVT.

In nucleotides, the CDR3 is TGCGCCAGCAGTGAGTCTATGGAATACGAGCAGTACTTC. This codes for CASSESMEYEQYF. J is TRBJ2-7 and V is TRBV10-1, with D unclear. Trimming cost V 0 bases and J 4 bases, with 7 bases left between them. Per germline, CDR1 WNHNN and CDR2 SYGVQD (reference sequence). The CDR3 sequence is 13 residues long.

The chain uses TRBV29-1 and TRBJ2-7, with 8 bases matching TRBD1. The CDR3 is 12 amino acids. The V gene's germline CDR1 is SQVTM and CDR2 ANQGSEA. CDR3 in amino acids: CGAGTGHYEQYF. In nucleotides, the CDR3 is TGCGGCGCTGGGACAGGACACTACGAGCAGTACTTC.

This clonotype was counted only a few times. The chain carries TRBV27 and TRBJ2-7, with 10 bases matching TRBD2. The ends lost 5 bases at V and 2 bases at J; junction bases unmatched: 6. The germline V gene has CDR1 MNHEY and CDR2 SMNVEV (reference sequence). The CDR3 length is 15 residues. The CDR3 sequence is CASSVQLAGPYEQYF. The CDR3 coding sequence is TGTGCCAGCAGTGTCCAACTAGCGGGACCCTACGAGCAGTACTTC.

This clonotype came up once. The chain joins TRBV29-1 to TRBJ1-2, with a tentative D call TRBD1 (5 bases). The CDR3 is 11 amino acids. From germline, CDR1 is SQVTM and CDR2 ANQGSEA. CDR3 DNA sequence: TGCAGTTTCCGGGGGAACTATGGCTACACCTTC. Amino acids: CSFRGNYGYTF.

This clonotype showed up many times. The chain uses TRBV7-2 and TRBJ2-5; D perhaps matches TRBD1 (6 bases). CDR1 is SGHTA, CDR2 FQGNSA, per germline. The CDR3 sequence is 12 residues long. The V gene lost 6 bases and the J gene lost 9 bases, with 14 bases spanning the gap. CDR3 bases: TGTGCCAGCAGAATTACTCAGGGGTCCCAGTACTTC. It specifies CASRITQGSQYF. Supplemented by reference TRBV7-2 and TRBJ2-5, the full variable domain reads GAGVSQSPSNKVTEKGKDVELRCDPISGHTALYWYRQSLGQGLEFLIYFQGNSAPDKSGLPSDRFSAERTGGSVSTLTIQRTQQEDSAVYLCASRITQGSQYFGPGTRLLVL.

This clonotype appeared many times. The chain employs TRBV5-1 and TRBJ1-5, with a weak D call TRBD1 (5 bases). The CDR3 sequence is 15 residues long. The germline CDR1 and CDR2 sequences are SGHRS and YFSETQ. Trimming stripped 0 bases from V and 3 bases from J, with 10 bases between. The CDR3 DNA sequence: TGCGCCAGCAGCTTGGGGGGCGGATTCAATCAGCCCCAGCATTTT. This encodes CASSLGGGFNQPQHF. Full variable domain (rest looked up from reference TRBV5-1 and TRBJ1-5): KAGVTQTPRYLIKTRGQQVTLSCSPISGHRSVSWYQQTPGQGLQFLFEYFSETQRNKGNFPGRFSGRQFSNSRSEMNVSTLELGDSALYLCASSLGGGFNQPQHFGDGTRLSIL.

V usage is TRBV7-2 and J usage is TRBJ2-7; D could derive from TRBD1 or TRBD2 (5 bases each). The CDR3 contains 11 residues. Germline CDR1 and CDR2: SGHTA and FQGNSA. Trimming stripped 1 base from V and 12 bases from J, with 10 bases between. The CDR3 coding sequence is TGTGCCAGCAGCTTAGTTTCGGGGCGGTACTTC. It yields the protein CASSLVSGRYF.

The sample holds many counts of this clonotype. The chain has TRBV5-4 and TRBJ2-7; D is possibly TRBD1 or TRBD2 (5 bases each). The CDR3 is 15 residues long. V lost 4 bases and J 0 bases, leaving 14 bases between the germline ends. Germline CDR1 SGHNT, CDR2 YYREEE (reference sequence). In nucleotides, the CDR3 is TGTGCCAGCAGCCAAACCGGGACCCACTCCTACGAGCAGTACTTC. Its translation: CASSQTGTHSYEQYF.

The chain couples TRBV10-3 to TRBJ2-2, with unresolved D. V was pared by 7 bases and J by 0 bases, with 15 bases between. CDR1 and CDR2 (germline): ENHRY, SYGVKD. The CDR3 has 16 residues. As DNA, the CDR3 is TGTGCCATCACGTCGTCTGTGGTACCGAACACCGGGGAGCTGTTTTTT. It translates to CAITSSVVPNTGELFF.

The gene calls are TRBV19 and TRBJ1-2; tentatively, D is TRBD1 (6 bases). Germline V gene lookup returns CDR1 LNHDA and CDR2 SQIVND (reference sequence). CDR3 length equals 16 residues. V gave up 9 bases and J gave up 1 base, with 21 bases separating them. CDR3 sequence reads: CASSSPTGAFNYGYTF. The CDR3 DNA reads TGTGCCAGCTCATCCCCGACGGGGGCTTTTAACTATGGCTACACCTTC.